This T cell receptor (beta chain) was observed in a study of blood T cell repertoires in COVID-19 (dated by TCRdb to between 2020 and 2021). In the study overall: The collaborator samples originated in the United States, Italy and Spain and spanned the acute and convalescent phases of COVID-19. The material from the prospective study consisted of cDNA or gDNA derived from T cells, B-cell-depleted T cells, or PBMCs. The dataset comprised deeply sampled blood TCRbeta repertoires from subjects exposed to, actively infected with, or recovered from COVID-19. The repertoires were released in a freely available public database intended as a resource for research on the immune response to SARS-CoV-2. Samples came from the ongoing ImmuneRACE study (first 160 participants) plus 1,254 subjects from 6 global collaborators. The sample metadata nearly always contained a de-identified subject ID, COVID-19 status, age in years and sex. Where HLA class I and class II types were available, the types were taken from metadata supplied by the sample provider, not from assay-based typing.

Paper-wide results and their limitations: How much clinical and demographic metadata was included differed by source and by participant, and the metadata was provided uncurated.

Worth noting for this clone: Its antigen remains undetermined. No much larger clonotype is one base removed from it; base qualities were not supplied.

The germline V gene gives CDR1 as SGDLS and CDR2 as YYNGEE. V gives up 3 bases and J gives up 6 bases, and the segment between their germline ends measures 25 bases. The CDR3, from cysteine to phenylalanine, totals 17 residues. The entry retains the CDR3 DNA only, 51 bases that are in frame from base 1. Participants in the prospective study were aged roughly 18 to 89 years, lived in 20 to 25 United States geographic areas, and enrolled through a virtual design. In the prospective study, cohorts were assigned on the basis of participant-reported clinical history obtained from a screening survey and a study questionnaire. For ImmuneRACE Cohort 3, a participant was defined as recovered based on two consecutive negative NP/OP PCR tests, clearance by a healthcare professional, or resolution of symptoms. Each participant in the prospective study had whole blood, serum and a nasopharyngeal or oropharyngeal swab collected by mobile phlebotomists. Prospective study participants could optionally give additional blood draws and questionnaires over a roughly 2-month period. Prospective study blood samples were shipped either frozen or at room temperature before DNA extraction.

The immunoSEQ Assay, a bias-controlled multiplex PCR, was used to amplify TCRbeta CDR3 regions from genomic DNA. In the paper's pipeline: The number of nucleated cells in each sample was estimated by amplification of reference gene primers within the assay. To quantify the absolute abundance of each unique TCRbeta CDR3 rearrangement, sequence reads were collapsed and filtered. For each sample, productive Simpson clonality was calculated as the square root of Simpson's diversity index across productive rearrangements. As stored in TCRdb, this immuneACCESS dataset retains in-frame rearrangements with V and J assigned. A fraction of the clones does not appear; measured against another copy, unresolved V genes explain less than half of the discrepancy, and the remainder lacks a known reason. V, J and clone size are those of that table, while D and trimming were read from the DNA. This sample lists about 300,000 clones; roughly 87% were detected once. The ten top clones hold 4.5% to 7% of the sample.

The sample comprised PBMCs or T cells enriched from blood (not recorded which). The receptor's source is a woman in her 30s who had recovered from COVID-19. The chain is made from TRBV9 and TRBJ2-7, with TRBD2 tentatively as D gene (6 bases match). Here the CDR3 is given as CASSADPGGSKGSEQYF. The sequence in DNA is TGTGCCAGCAGCGCCGACCCCGGGGGATCCAAGGGTTCCGAGCAGTACTTC.